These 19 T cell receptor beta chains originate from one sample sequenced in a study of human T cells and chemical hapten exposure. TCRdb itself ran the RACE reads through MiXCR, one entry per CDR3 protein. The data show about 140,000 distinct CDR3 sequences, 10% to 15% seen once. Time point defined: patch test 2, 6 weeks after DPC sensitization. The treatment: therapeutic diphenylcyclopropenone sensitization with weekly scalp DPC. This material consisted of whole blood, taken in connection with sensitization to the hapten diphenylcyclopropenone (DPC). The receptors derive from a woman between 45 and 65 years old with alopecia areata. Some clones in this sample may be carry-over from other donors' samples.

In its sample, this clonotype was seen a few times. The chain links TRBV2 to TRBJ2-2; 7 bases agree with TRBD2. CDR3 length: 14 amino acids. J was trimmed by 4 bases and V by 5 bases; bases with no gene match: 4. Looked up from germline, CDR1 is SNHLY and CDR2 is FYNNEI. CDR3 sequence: CASSQREPTGELFF. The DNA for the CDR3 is TGTGCCAGCAGTCAGCGGGAACCCACCGGGGAGCTGTTTTTT.

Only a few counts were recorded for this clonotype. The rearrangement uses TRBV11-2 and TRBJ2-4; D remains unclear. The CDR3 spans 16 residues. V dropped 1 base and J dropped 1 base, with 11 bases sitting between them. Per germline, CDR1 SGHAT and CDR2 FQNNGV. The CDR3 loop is CASSLGPQNAKNIQYF. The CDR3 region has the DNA TGTGCCAGCAGCTTAGGTCCCCAGAACGCCAAAAACATTCAGTACTTC.

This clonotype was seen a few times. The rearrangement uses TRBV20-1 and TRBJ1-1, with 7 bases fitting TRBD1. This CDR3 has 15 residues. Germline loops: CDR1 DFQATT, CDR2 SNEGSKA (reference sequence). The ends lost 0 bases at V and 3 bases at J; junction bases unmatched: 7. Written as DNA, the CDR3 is TGCAGTGCTAGAGATCTAGACAGGGACCACACTGAAGCTTTCTTT. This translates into CSARDLDRDHTEAFF.

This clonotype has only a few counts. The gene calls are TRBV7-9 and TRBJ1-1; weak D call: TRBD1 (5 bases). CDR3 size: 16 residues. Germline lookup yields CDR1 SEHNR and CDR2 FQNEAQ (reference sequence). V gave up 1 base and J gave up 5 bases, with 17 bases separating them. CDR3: CASSLGRRQGRTEAFF. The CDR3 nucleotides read TGTGCCAGCAGCTTAGGTCGGAGGCAGGGTCGGACTGAAGCTTTCTTT. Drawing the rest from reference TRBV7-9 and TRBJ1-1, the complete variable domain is DTGVSQNPRHKITKRGQNVTFRCDPISEHNRLYWYRQTLGQGPEFLTYFQNEAQLEKSRLLSDRFSAERPKGSFSTLEIQRTEQGDSAMYLCASSLGRRQGRTEAFFGQGTRLTVV.

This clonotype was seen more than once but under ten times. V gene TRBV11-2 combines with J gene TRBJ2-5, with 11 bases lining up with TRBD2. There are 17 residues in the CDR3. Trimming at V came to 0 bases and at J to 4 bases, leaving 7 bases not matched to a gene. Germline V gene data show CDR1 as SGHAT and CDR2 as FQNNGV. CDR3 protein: CASSLDPRLAGGETQYF. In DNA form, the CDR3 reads TGTGCCAGCAGCTTAGATCCAAGGCTAGCGGGAGGAGAGACCCAGTACTTC.

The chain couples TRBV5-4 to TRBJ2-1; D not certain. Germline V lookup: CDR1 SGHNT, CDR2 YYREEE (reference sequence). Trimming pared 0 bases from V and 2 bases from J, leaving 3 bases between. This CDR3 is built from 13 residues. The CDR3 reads CASSLAPYNEQFF. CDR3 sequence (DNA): TGTGCCAGCAGCTTGGCCCCCTACAATGAGCAGTTCTTC.

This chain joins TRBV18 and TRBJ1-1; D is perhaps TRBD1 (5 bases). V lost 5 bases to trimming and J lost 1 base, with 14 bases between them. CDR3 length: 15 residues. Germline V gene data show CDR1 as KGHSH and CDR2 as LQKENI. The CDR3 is CASSSEQARNTEAFF. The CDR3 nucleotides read TGTGCCAGCTCATCTGAACAGGCACGGAACACTGAAGCTTTCTTT.

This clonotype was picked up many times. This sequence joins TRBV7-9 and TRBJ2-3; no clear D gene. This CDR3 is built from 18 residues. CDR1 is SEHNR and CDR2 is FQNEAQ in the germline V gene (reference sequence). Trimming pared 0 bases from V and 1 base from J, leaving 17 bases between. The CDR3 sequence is CASSLAQFGIAGTDTQYF. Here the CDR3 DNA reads TGTGCCAGCAGCTTAGCGCAATTCGGAATAGCCGGCACAGATACGCAGTATTTT. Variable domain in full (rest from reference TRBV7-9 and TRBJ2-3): DTGVSQNPRHKITKRGQNVTFRCDPISEHNRLYWYRQTLGQGPEFLTYFQNEAQLEKSRLLSDRFSAERPKGSFSTLEIQRTEQGDSAMYLCASSLAQFGIAGTDTQYFGPGTRLTVL.

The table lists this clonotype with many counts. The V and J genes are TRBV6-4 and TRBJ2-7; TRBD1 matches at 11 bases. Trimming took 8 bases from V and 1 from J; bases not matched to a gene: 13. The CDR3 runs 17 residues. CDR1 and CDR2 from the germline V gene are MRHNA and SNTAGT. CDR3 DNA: TGTGCCAGCCGGGACAGGGGGGCCTCAACCTCGTCCTACGAGCAGTACTTC. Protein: CASRDRGASTSSYEQYF.

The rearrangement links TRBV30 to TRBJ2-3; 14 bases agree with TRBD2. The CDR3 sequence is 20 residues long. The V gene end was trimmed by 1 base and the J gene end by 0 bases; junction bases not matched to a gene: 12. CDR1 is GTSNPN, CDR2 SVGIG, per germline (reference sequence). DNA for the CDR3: TGTGCCTGGAGTGCATTCGGACTAGCGGGAGGCGCCTCTAGCACAGATACGCAGTATTTT. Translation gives CAWSAFGLAGGASSTDTQYF.

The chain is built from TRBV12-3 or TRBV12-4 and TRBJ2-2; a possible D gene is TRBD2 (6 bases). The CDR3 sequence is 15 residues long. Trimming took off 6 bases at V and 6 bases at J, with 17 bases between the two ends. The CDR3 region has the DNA TGTGCCAGCAGCCCTCCGGGCCGGAGGGCCGGGGAGCTGTTTTTT. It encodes CASSPPGRRAGELFF.

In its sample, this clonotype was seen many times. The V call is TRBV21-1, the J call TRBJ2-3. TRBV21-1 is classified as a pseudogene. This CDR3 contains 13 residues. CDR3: CADPKVLIDTQYF. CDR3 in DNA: TGTGCCGATCCGAAGGTATTAATAGATACGCAGTATTTT.

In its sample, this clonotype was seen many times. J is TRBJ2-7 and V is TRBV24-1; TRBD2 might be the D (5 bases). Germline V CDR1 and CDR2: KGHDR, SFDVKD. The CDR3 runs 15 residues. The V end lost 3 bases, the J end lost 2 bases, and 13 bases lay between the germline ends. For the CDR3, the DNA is TGTGCCACCAGTGATGCGGGCCAACCTACCTACGAGCAGTACTTC. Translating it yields CATSDAGQPTYEQYF.

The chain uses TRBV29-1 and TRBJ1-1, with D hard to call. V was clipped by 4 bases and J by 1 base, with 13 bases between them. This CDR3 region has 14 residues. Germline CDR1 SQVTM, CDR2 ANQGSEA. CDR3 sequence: CSVGMRPPNTEAFF. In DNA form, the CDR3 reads TGCAGCGTTGGGATGCGACCGCCGAACACTGAAGCTTTCTTT.

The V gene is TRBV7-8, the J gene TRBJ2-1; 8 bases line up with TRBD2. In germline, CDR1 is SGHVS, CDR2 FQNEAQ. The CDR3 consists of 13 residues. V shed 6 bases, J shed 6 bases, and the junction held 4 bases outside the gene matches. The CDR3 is CASRGAGANEQFF. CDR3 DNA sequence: TGTGCCAGCAGGGGAGCGGGAGCCAATGAGCAGTTCTTC.

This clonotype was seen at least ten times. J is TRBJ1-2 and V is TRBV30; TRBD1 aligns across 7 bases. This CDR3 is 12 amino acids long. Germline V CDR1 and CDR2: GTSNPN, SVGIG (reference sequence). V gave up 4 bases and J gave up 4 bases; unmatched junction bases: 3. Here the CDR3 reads CAWTGQFYGYTF. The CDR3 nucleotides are TGTGCCTGGACGGGACAGTTCTATGGCTACACCTTC.

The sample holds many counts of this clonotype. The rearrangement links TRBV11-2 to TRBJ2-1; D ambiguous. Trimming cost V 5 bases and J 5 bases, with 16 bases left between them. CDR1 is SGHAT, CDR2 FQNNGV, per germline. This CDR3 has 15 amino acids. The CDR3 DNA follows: TGTGCCAGCAGCACCGGATCGTTTTATAACAATGAGCAGTTCTTC. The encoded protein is CASSTGSFYNNEQFF.

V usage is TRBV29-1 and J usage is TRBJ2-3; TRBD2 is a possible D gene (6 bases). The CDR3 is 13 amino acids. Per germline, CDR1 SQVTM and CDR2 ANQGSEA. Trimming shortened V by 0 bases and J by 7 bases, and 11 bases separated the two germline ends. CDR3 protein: CSVEEGGQYTQYF. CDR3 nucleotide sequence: TGCAGCGTTGAAGAGGGAGGTCAATATACGCAGTATTTT.

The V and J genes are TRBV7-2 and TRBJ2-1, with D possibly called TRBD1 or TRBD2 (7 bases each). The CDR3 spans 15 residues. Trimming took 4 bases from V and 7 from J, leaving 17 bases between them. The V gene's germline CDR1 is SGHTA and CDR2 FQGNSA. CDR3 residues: CASSSGGGDTNEQFF. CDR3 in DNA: TGTGCCAGCAGCTCAGGGGGGGGTGACACGAATGAGCAGTTCTTC.